Listed here are 8 T cell receptor beta chains from one sample, sequenced in a study of blood T cell repertoires in COVID-19. The method was immunoSEQ multiplex PCR; TCRdb's version includes in-frame clones alone and lacks a portion of them. The sample lists about 230,000 clones; approximately 81% were seen once. Sequenced sample: peripheral blood. All receptors come from a man between 35 and 55 years old with acute or convalescent COVID-19.

The V call is TRBV7-9, the J call TRBJ2-5, with unresolved D. The CDR3 runs 15 residues. V gave up 1 base and J gave up 1 base, with 10 bases separating them. CDR1 SEHNR and CDR2 FQNEAQ come from the germline V gene (reference sequence). CDR3 loop: CASSLVLVSQETQYF. The CDR3 DNA reads TGTGCCAGCAGCTTAGTACTGGTATCCCAAGAGACCCAGTACTTC.

V usage is TRBV6-5 and J usage is TRBJ1-4; D may be TRBD1 (6 bases). Germline V CDR1 and CDR2: MNHEY, SVGAGI. The CDR3 spans 13 residues. The V gene lost 5 bases and the J gene lost 8 bases, with 12 bases spanning the gap. The DNA for the CDR3 is TGTGCCAGCAGTACTTGGACAGACGAAAAACTGTTTTTT. It encodes CASSTWTDEKLFF.

This chain uses TRBV18 with TRBJ1-4, with D unresolved. V was clipped by 3 bases and J by 7 bases, with 9 bases between them. Germline values: CDR1 KGHSH, CDR2 LQKENI. CDR3 length: 13 amino acids. The CDR3 is CASSPGFGEKLFF. CDR3 bases: TGTGCCAGCTCACCGGGCTTTGGTGAAAAACTGTTTTTT.

This clone was observed a few times. The chain joins TRBV3-1 (or the pseudogene TRBV3-2) to TRBJ1-1, with D unclear. CDR1 and CDR2 (germline): LGHDT, YNNKEL (reference sequence). The CDR3 length is 16 residues. V gave up 4 bases and J gave up 1 base, with 16 bases separating them. The CDR3 sequence: CASSRMGPGRNTEAFF. In nucleotides, the CDR3 is TGTGCCAGCAGCCGGATGGGTCCGGGGAGGAACACTGAAGCTTTCTTT.

The rearrangement joins TRBV3-1 (or the pseudogene TRBV3-2) to TRBJ1-5; D unresolved. CDR1 LGHDT and CDR2 YNNKEL come from the germline V gene (reference sequence). The CDR3 length is 15 residues. With 5 bases removed from V and 0 bases from J, the gap between germline ends came to 11 bases. The CDR3 DNA follows: TGTGCCAGCAGCGAGCAGGCTCATAGCAATCAGCCCCAGCATTTT. The encoded protein is CASSEQAHSNQPQHF.

The rearrangement links TRBV5-1 to TRBJ2-3, with 8 nucleotides matching TRBD2. Germline values: CDR1 SGHRS, CDR2 YFSETQ. V lost 4 bases to trimming and J lost 3 bases; unmatched junction nucleotides: 4. This CDR3 contains 14 residues. The CDR3 region has the DNA TGCGCCAGCAGCCCCGGACTAGCAACAGATACGCAGTATTTT. Amino acids: CASSPGLATDTQYF.

The V and J genes are TRBV6-4 and TRBJ2-3, with 7 bases matching TRBD2. Germline CDR1 MRHNA, CDR2 SNTAGT. The CDR3 totals 15 residues. The V segment lost 5 bases and the J segment 3 bases; nucleotides outside the gene matches: 8. CDR3 protein: CASSLTSGATDTQYF. CDR3 bases: TGTGCCAGCAGTTTGACCAGCGGGGCGACAGATACGCAGTATTTT.

The chain is built from TRBV10-1 and TRBJ2-7, with D possibly TRBD2 on 5 matching bases. The CDR3 is 12 amino acids. The ends were cut back, 10 bases at V and 5 bases at J, with 15 bases in the middle. In germline, CDR1 is WNHNN, CDR2 SYGVQD (reference sequence). DNA for the CDR3: TGCGCCACCTCGGACGGGCGGGACGAGCAGTACTTC. The encoded protein is CATSDGRDEQYF.